This T cell receptor (beta chain) was sequenced during a study of shared clonotypes between healthy human individuals. V lost 2 bases, J lost 0 bases, and 3 bases lay in between. CDR1 and CDR2 from the germline V gene are WNHNN and SYGVQD (reference sequence). The CDR3 runs 13 residues. Study-level results: About 5% of naive CD4 clonotypes were shared across several donors.

Sequencing used immunoSEQ multiplex PCR; TCRdb keeps in-frame clones, though not all of them. The sample lists roughly 700,000 clones; around 74% were seen once. Of note for this clone: Its target is not known.

The sequenced sample consisted of memory CD4+ T cells sorted from blood. Subset in this sample: CD45RA-negative fraction. The chain carries TRBV10-1 and TRBJ2-3, with unresolved D. The clonotype comes from a woman in her twenties or thirties in good health. In nucleotides, the CDR3 is TGCGCCAGCAGTGAGGTTAGCACAGATACGCAGTATTTT. Translation gives CASSEVSTDTQYF.